The entry that follows covers one T cell receptor (beta chain) sequence. Its antigen is currently unknown. The data belong to a study of OX40 agonist ivuxolimab in advanced cancers. Study-level information: Clinicians treated patients with ivuxolimab, an agonistic anti-OX40 (CD134) antibody.

Sequencing was performed with immunoSEQ multiplex PCR; in TCRdb, only in-frame clones are kept and a portion is missing. The table has over 65,000 clones, less than 90% seen once; the top ten hold around 0.73%. General observations from the study: On average, CD8+ T cells had more expanded clones than CD4+.

J was trimmed by 0 bases and V by 1 base; bases with no gene match: 2. The germline V gene has CDR1 SGHTA and CDR2 FQGTGA. CDR3 size: 16 residues. This receptor was obtained from an adult with an advanced solid tumor such as melanoma, head and neck, liver or kidney cancer. Sequencing was performed on CD4+ or CD8+ T cells sorted from blood, taken in a trial of the OX40 agonist ivuxolimab. The gene calls are TRBV7-3 and TRBJ2-1; 8 bases align to TRBD2. The CDR3 DNA follows: TGTGCCAGCAGCTTAATTGGGACTAGCTCCTACAATGAGCAGTTCTTC. This translates into CASSLIGTSSYNEQFF.